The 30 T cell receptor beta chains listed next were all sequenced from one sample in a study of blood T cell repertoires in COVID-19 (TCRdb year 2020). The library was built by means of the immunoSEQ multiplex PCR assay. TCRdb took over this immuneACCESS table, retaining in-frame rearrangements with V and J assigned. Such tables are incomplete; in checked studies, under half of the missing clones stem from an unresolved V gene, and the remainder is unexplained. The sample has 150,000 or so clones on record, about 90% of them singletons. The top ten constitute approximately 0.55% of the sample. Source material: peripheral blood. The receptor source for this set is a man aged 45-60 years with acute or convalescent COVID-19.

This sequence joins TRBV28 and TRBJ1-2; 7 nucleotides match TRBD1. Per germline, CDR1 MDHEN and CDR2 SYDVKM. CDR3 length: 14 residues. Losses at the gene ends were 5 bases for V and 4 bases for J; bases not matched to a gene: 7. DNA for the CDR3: TGTGCCAGCAGTCTACGAGCAGGGGGCTATGGCTACACCTTC. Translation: CASSLRAGGYGYTF.

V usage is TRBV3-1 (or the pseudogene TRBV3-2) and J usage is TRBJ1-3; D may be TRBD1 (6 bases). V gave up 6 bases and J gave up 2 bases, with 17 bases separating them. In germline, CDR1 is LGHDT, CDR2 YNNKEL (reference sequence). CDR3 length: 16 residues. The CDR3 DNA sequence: TGTGCCAGCAGTTCTACCCAGGACAGCCCTGGAAACACCATATATTTT. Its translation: CASSSTQDSPGNTIYF.

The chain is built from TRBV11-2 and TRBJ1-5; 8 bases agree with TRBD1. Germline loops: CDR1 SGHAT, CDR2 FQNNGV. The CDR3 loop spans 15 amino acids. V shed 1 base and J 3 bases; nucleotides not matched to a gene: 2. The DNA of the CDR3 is TGTGCCAGCAGCTTAGCAGGGGGCATCAATCAGCCCCAGCATTTT. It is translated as CASSLAGGINQPQHF.

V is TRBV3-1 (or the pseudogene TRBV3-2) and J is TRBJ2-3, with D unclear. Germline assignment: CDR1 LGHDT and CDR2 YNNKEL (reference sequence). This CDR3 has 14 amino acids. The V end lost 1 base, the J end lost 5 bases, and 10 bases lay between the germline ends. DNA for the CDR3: TGTGCCAGCAGCCAAGCCCCCCGCGTAGATACGCAGTATTTT. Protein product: CASSQAPRVDTQYF.

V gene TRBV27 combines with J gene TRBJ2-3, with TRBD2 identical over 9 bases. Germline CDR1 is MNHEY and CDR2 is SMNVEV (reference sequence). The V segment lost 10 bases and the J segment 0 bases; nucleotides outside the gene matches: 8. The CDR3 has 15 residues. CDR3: CATLLAGLSTDTQYF. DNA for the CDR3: TGTGCCACCCTACTAGCGGGCCTGAGCACAGATACGCAGTATTTT.

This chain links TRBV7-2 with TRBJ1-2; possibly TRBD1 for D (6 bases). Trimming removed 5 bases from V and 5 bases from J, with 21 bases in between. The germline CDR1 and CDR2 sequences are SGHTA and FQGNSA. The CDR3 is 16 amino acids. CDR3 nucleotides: TGTGCCAGCAGCCGCAGGGGCACCAATGCGTTTTATGGCTACACCTTC. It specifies CASSRRGTNAFYGYTF.

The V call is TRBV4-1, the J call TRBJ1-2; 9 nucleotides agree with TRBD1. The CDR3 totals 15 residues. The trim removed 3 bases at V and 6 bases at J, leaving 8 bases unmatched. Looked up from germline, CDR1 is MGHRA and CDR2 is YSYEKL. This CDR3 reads CASSQRSGTGNGYTF. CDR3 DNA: TGCGCCAGCAGCCAGAGATCAGGGACAGGGAATGGCTACACCTTC.

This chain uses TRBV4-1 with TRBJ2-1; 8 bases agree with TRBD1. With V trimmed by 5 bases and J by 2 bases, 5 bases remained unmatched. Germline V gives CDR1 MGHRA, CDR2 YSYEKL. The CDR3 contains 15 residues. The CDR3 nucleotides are TGCGCCAGCAGCTCCTGGACAGGGACCTACAATGAGCAGTTCTTC. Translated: CASSSWTGTYNEQFF.

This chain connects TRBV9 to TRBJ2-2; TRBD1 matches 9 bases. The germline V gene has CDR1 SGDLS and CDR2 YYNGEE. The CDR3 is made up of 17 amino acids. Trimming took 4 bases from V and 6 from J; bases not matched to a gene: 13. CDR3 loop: CASSHRRGDRASGELFF. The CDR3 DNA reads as TGTGCCAGCAGCCACCGGAGGGGGGACAGGGCATCCGGGGAGCTGTTTTTT.

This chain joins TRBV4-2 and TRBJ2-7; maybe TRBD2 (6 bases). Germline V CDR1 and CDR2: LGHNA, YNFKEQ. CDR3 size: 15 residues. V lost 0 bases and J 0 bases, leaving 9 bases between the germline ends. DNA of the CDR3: TGTGCCAGCAGCCAAGATGGGAGGAGCTCCTACGAGCAGTACTTC. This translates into CASSQDGRSSYEQYF.

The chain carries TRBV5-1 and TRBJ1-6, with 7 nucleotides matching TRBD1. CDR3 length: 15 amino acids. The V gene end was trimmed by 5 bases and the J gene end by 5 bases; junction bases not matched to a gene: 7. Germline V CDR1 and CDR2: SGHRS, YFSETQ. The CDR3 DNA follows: TGCGCCAGCAGGGTGGGACAGCGGGATAATTCACCCCTCCACTTT. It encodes CASRVGQRDNSPLHF.

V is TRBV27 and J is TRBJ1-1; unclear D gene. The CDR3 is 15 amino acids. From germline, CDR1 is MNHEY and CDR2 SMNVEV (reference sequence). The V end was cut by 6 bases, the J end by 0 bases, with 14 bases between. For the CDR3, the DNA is TGTGCCAGCAGATTCATAGGAGGCATGAACACTGAAGCTTTCTTT. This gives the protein CASRFIGGMNTEAFF.

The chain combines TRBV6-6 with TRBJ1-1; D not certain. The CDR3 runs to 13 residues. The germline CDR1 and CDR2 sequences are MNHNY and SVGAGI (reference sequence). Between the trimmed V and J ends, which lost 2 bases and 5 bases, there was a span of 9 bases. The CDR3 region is CASSYTPRTEAFF. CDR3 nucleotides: TGTGCCAGCAGTTACACTCCGAGGACTGAAGCTTTCTTT.

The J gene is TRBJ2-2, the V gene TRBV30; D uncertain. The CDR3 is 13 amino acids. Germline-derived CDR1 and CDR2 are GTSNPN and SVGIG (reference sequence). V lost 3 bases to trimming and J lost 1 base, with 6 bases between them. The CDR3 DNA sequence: TGTGCCTGGAGGGCCCTGAACACCGGGGAGCTGTTTTTT. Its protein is CAWRALNTGELFF.

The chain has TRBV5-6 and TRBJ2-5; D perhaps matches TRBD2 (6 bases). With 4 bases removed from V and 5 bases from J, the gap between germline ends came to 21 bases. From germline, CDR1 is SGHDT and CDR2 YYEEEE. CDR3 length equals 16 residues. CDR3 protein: CASSPRGRGGRETQYF. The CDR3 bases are TGTGCCAGCAGCCCCCGAGGGCGGGGCGGGCGGGAGACCCAGTACTTC.

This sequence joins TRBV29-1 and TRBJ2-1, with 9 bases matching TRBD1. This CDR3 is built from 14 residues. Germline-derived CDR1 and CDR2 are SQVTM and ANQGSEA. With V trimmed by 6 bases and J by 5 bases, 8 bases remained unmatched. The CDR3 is CSVLGTGWDNEQFF. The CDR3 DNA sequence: TGCAGCGTCCTCGGGACAGGGTGGGACAATGAGCAGTTCTTC.

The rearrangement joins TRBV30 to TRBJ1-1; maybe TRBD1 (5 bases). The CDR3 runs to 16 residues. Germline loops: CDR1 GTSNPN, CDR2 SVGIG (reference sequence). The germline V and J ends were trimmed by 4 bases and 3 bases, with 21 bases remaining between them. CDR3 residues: CAWTPRRAGGDTEAFF. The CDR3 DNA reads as TGTGCCTGGACCCCCCGACGGGCAGGAGGGGACACTGAAGCTTTCTTT.

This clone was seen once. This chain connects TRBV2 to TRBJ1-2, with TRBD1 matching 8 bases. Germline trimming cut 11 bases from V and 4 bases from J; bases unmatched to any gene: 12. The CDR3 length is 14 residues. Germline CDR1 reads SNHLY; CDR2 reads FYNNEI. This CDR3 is CAEGQGNTFYGYTF. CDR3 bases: TGTGCCGAAGGACAGGGCAATACCTTCTATGGCTACACCTTC. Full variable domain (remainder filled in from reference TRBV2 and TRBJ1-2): EPEVTQTPSHQVTQMGQEVILRCVPISNHLYFYWYRQILGQKVEFLVSFYNNEISEKSEIFDDQFSVERPDGSNFTLKIRSTKLEDSAMYFCAEGQGNTFYGYTFGSGTRLTVV.

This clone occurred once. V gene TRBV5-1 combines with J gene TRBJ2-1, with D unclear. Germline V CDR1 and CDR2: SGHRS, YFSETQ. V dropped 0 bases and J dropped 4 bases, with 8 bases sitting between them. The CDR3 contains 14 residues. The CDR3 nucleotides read TGCGCCAGCAGCTTGGTAGACATGTACAATGAGCAGTTCTTC. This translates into CASSLVDMYNEQFF.

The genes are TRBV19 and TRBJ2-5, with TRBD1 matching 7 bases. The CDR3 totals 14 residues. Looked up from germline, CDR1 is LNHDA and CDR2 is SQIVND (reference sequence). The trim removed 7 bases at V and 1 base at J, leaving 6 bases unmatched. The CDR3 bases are TGTGCCAGTACCCCAGGGACAGCCCAAGAGACCCAGTACTTC. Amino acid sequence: CASTPGTAQETQYF.

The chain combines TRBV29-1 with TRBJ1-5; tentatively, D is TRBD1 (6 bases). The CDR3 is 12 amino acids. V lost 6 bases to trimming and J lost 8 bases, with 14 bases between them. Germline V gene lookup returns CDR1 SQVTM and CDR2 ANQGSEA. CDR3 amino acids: CSVSGEGKPQHF. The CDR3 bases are TGCAGCGTATCAGGGGAGGGCAAGCCCCAGCATTTT. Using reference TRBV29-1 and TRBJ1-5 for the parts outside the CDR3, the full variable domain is SAVISQKPSRDICQRGTSLTIQCQVDSQVTMMFWYRQQPGQSLTLIATANQGSEATYESGFVIDKFPISRPNLTFSTLTVSNMSPEDSSIYLCSVSGEGKPQHFGDGTRLSIL.

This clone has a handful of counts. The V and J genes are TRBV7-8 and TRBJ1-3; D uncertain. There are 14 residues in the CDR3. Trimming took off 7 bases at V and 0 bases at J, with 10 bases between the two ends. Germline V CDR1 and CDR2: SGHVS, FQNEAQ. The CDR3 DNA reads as TGTGCCAGCAAAGAACAGTCCTCTGGAAACACCATATATTTT. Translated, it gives CASKEQSSGNTIYF. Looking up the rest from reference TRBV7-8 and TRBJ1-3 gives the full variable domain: GAGVSQSPRYKVAKRGQDVALRCDPISGHVSLFWYQQALGQGPEFLTYFQNEAQLDKSGLPSDRFFAERPEGSVSTLKIQRTQQEDSAVYLCASKEQSSGNTIYFGEGSWLTVV.

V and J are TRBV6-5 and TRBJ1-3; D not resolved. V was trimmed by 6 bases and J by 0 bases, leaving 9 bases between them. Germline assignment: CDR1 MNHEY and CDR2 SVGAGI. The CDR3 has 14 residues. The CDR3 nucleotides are TGTGCCAGCAGCCGCGTAAGCTCTGGAAACACCATATATTTT. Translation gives CASSRVSSGNTIYF.

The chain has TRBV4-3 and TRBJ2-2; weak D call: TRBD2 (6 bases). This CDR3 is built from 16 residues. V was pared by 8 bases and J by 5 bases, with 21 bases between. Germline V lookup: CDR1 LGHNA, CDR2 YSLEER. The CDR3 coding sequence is TGCGCCAGCGCACACCGGGGGTTTTGGAGTACCGGGGAGCTGTTTTTT. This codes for CASAHRGFWSTGELFF.

CDR3 bases: TGCGCCAGCAGCCAAGGTAGAGGGATCGGCGAGACCCAGTACTTC. It encodes CASSQGRGIGETQYF. The rearrangement joins TRBV4-1 to TRBJ2-5, with D perhaps TRBD2 (5 bases). CDR3 length equals 15 residues. Trimming pared 1 base from V and 5 bases from J, leaving 14 bases between. Germline V CDR1 and CDR2: MGHRA, YSYEKL.

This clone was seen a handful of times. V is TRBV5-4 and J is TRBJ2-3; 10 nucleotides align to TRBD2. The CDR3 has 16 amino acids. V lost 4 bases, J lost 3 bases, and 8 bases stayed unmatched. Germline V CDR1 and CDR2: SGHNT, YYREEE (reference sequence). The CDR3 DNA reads TGTGCCAGCAGCCCCGACAGCGGGAGGGGGACAGATACGCAGTATTTT. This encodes CASSPDSGRGTDTQYF.

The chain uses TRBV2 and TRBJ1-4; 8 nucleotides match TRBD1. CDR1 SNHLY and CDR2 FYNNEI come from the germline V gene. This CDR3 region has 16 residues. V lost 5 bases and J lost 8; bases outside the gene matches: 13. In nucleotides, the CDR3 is TGTGCCAGCAGTCCAAGCCGGACAGGGTTAGAGGAAAAACTGTTTTTT. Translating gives CASSPSRTGLEEKLFF.

CDR3 coding DNA: TGTGCCAGTAGTATGTCCCCTACTAGCGGTCCGCACGAGCAGTACTTC. Residues: CASSMSPTSGPHEQYF. The rearrangement uses TRBV19 and TRBJ2-7; 8 bases fit TRBD2. With 3 bases clipped from V and 5 bases from J, the junction kept 12 bases outside the gene matches. CDR3 size: 16 residues. CDR1 is LNHDA, CDR2 SQIVND, per germline (reference sequence).

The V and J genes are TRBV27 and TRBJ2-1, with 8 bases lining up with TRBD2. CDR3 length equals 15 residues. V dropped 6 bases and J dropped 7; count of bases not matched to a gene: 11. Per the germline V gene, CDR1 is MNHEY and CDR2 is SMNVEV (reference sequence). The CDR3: CASRSQVASGNEQFF. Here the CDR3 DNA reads TGTGCCAGCAGATCCCAGGTGGCTAGCGGGAATGAGCAGTTCTTC.

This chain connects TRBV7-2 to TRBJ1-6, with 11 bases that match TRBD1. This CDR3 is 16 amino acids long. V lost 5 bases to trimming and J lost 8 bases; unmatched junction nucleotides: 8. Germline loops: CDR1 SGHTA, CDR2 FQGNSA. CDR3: CASSTRTGGDDSPLHF. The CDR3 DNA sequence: TGTGCCAGCAGCACACGGACAGGGGGCGACGATTCACCCCTCCACTTT.